This T cell receptor (beta chain) was identified in a study of blood T cell repertoires in COVID-19 (dated by TCRdb to about 2020). Looking at the study overall: Samples covering the acute and convalescent phases of COVID-19 were provided by collaborators in the United States, Italy and Spain. The material from the prospective study consisted of cDNA or gDNA derived from T cells, B-cell-depleted T cells, or PBMCs. Deeply sampled blood TCRbeta repertoires from subjects exposed to, actively infected with, or recovered from COVID-19 were included in the dataset. The repertoires were made available in a free public database intended to serve as a resource for research on the immune response to SARS-CoV-2. The samples were drawn from the first 160 participants of the ongoing ImmuneRACE study and from more than 1,000 subjects provided by 6 global collaborators. The sample metadata nearly always contained a de-identified subject ID, COVID-19 status, age in years and sex. HLA class I and class II types, where available, came from metadata supplied by the sample provider rather than from assay-based typing.

The research as a whole found: The quantity of clinical and demographic metadata differed by source and by participant and was supplied without curation.

TCRbeta CDR3 regions were amplified from genomic DNA using the immunoSEQ Assay, a bias-controlled multiplex PCR. The study's own analysis went as follows. Nucleated cell counts per sample were estimated from amplification of reference gene primers within the assay. To quantify the absolute abundance of each unique TCRbeta CDR3 rearrangement, sequence reads were collapsed and filtered. For each sample, productive Simpson clonality was calculated by taking the square root of Simpson's diversity index across productive rearrangements. TCRdb obtained this table from immuneACCESS and retained in-frame rearrangements with V and J assigned. These tables miss some clones; where compared with another copy, unresolved V genes account for less than half of the shortfall, and the remainder is unexplained. Clone size and the V and J calls come from that table; the DNA yielded D and trimming. Present in this sample are approximately 230,000 clones, 70% to 90% of which were seen just once. About 2% of the sample lies in the top ten.

The germline V and J ends show losses of 2 bases and 2 bases respectively, and no gene match explains 2 bases of the junction. The CDR3 covers 16 residues, taking in both the cysteine and the phenylalanine. Only CDR3 DNA is held: 48 bases, read in frame from base 1. Sequences MNHEY (CDR1) and SVGAGI (CDR2) are obtained from the germline V gene. Another Seattle source contributed samples from volunteer blood donors who had recovered from COVID-19. Whole blood was collected in K2EDTA tubes by collaborating institutions according to the institutions' own protocols. For TCRbeta analysis, collaborators shipped samples in one of three forms: frozen whole blood, isolated PBMCs, or DNA extracted from either of those sample types. Comment on this clone: No antigen is known for it. No much larger clonotype is one base removed from it; base qualities were not supplied.

The origin of this receptor is a man under 40 who had recovered from COVID-19. The chain joins TRBV6-5 to TRBJ2-2; 10 bases in the junction line up with TRBD2. Sequences were obtained from peripheral blood. The CDR3 reads CASSYPSGGNTGELFF. The nucleotide sequence reads TGTGCCAGCAGTTACCCTAGCGGGGGTAACACCGGGGAGCTGTTTTTT.